Listed here are 5 T cell receptor beta chains from one sample, sequenced in a study of blood T cells in healthy people across ages. The use of a sample-barcoded 5' primer and a J-beta primer mix characterized a second PCR of roughly 6 to 11 cycles. TCRdb re-derived calls from the 5' RACE reads in MiXCR, one entry per CDR3 protein. Among fewer than 1,200,000 distinct CDR3 sequences listed, about 25% were seen once. These data also formed part of another study, on T cells of mothers and their children.

The sequenced sample consisted of blood. The receptors were sampled from a girl aged 2 to 9 in good health.

Note on this clonotype: A junction end diverges from the germline sequence, so it may reflect a read error. V usage is TRBV7-9 and J usage is TRBJ2-1; D not resolved. The CDR3 has 11 residues. Germline CDR1 is SEHNR and CDR2 is FQNEAQ (reference sequence). The CDR3 sequence is CASSLGWVQLF. Written as DNA, the CDR3 is TGTGCCAGCAGCTTAGGCTGGGTACAGCTCTTC.

Details on this clonotype: One end of the junction is discordant with germline, which a read error may explain. The rearrangement joins TRBV19 to TRBJ1-2; D perhaps matches TRBD1 (5 bases). CDR1 and CDR2 from the germline V gene are LNHDA and SQIVND (reference sequence). This CDR3 is built from 15 residues. In nucleotides, the CDR3 is TGTGCCAGTAGTAGAAACGGGTACGGGGCAGATGGTTACACCTTC. Its protein product is CASSRNGYGADGYTF.

The J gene is TRBJ2-5, the V gene TRBV9; 8 positions agree with TRBD2. The J call is uncertain, as TRBJ2-7 better fits the DNA end. Per germline, CDR1 SGDLS and CDR2 YYNGEE. CDR3 size: 16 residues. The CDR3 here is CASSPGIFVAGHEQYF. CDR3 sequence (DNA): TGTGCCAGCAGCCCCGGTATATTTGTAGCGGGACACGAGCAGTACTTC.

This clonotype was seen a few times. This chain connects TRBV20-1 to TRBJ2-4, with 7 bases fitting TRBD2. V trimming: 1 base; J trimming: 5 bases; junction bases outside the gene matches: 2. Germline V gene data show CDR1 as DFQATT and CDR2 as SNEGSKA (reference sequence). The CDR3 totals 13 residues. The CDR3 coding sequence is TGCAGTGCTAGAGTCGCGGGAGAAAACATTCAGTACTTC. This encodes CSARVAGENIQYF.

This clonotype has more than one count but fewer than ten. The V and J genes are TRBV20-1 and TRBJ2-7, with D perhaps matching TRBD1 (5 bases). The germline V gene encodes CDR1 DFQATT and CDR2 SNEGSKA (reference sequence). The CDR3 length is 14 residues. Trimming cost V 3 bases and J 4 bases, with 16 bases left between them. DNA for the CDR3: TGCAGTGCTAGGGCCTTATGGGGCCATTACGAGCAGTACTTC. This gives the protein CSARALWGHYEQYF.